This T cell receptor beta chain was recovered during a study of cytomegalovirus exposure and HLA in healthy donors. The PCR used 60 Vbeta and 13 Jbeta primers. The table came from immunoSEQ multiplex PCR; TCRdb's copy has only in-frame clones and leaves some out. The sample carries roughly 120,000 clones, around three quarters recorded once. From germline, CDR1 is SGHDT and CDR2 YYEEEE. The CDR3 contains 14 residues. V gave up 2 bases and J gave up 4 bases; unmatched junction bases: 2. Nominally healthy donors were sampled, though unrecorded immune exposures were likely. Study conclusions and caveats: Differences between HLA loci emerged in a later analysis of TCR association rates, with DRB1 most and HLA-C fewest. Previously analyzed data showed that most TCR beta V segments were productive at a frequency of about 87% or about 30%.

In regard to this clone: Its antigen is still unknown.

This rearrangement joins TRBV5-6 to TRBJ2-3; 9 bases are a match to TRBD1. The sequenced material came from PBMCs. The receptor's source is a woman aged 45-60 years in good health and CMV-seropositive. The chain's CDR3 is CASSFGTGPDTQYF. As DNA, the CDR3 is TGTGCCAGCAGCTTCGGGACAGGGCCAGATACGCAGTATTTT.